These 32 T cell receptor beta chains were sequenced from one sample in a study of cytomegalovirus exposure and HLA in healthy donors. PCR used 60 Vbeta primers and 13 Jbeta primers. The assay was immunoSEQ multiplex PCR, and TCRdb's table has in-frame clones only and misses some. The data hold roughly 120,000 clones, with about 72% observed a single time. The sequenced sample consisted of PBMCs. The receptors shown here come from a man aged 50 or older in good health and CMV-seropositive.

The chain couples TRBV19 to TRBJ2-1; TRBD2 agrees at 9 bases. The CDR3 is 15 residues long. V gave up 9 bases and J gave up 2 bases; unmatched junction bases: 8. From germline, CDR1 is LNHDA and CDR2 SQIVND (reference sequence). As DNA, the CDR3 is TGTGCCAGCGGGATAGCGGGAGCAGCCTACAATGAGCAGTTCTTC. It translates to CASGIAGAAYNEQFF.

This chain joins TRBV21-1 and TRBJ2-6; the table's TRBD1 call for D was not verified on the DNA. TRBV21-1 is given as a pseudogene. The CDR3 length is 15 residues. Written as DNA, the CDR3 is TGTGCCTCCGGGGACACCTTCTCTGGGGCCAACGTCCTGACTTTC. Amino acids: CASGDTFSGANVLTF.

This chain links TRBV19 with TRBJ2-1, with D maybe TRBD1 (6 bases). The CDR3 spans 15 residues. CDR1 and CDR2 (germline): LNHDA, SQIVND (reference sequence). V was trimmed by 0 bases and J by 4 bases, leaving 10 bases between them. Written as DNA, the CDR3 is TGTGCCAGTAGTATAGAAGCAGGGGAGTACAATGAGCAGTTCTTC. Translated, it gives CASSIEAGEYNEQFF.

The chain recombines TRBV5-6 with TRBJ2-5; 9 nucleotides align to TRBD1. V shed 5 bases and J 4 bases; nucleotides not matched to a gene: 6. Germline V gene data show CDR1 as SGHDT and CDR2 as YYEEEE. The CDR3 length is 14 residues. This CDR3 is CASSYDRGAETQYF. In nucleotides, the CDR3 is TGTGCCAGCAGTTACGACAGGGGGGCAGAGACCCAGTACTTC.

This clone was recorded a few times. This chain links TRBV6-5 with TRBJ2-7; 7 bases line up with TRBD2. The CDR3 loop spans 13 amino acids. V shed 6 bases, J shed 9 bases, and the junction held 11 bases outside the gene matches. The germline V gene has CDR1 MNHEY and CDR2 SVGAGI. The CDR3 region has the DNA TGTGCCAGCAGGGAGAAGCGGGGATGGGGGCAGTACTTC. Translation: CASREKRGWGQYF.

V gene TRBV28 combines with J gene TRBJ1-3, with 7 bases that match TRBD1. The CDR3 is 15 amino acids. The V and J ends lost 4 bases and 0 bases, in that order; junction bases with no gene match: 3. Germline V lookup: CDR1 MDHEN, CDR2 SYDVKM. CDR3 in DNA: TGTGCCAGCAGTTCTTGGGACAGCTCTGGAAACACCATATATTTT. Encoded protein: CASSSWDSSGNTIYF. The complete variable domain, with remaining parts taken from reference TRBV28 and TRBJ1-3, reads DVKVTQSSRYLVKRTGEKVFLECVQDMDHENMFWYRQDPGLGLRLIYFSYDVKMKEKGDIPEGYSVSREKKERFSLILESASTNQTSMYLCASSSWDSSGNTIYFGEGSWLTVV.

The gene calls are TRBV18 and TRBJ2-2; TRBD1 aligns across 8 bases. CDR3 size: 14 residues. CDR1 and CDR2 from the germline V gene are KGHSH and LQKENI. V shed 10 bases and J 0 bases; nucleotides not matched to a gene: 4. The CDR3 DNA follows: TGTGCCACCTACAGGGGGGCGAACACCGGGGAGCTGTTTTTT. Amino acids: CATYRGANTGELFF.

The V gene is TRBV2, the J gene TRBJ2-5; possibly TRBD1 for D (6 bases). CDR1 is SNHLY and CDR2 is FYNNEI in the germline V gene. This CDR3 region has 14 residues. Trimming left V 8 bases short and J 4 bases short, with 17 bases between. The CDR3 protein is CASGKGGDRETQYF. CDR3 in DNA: TGTGCCAGCGGAAAAGGGGGAGATAGAGAGACCCAGTACTTC.

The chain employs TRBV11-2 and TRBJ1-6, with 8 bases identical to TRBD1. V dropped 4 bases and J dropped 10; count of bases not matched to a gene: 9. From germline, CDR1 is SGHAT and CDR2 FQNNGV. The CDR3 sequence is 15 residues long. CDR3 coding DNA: TGTGCCAGCAGCTCACGGACAGGGAAAGGATCACCCCTCCACTTT. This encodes CASSSRTGKGSPLHF.

CDR3 loop: CASSLERGLSGTEAFF. The CDR3 DNA reads TGTGCCAGCAGCTTGGAGCGGGGGCTGTCGGGCACTGAAGCTTTCTTT. The chain is built from TRBV5-4 and TRBJ1-1; possibly TRBD1 for D (6 bases). CDR1 SGHNT and CDR2 YYREEE come from the germline V gene (reference sequence). With 0 bases removed from V and 4 bases from J, the gap between germline ends came to 16 bases. This CDR3 comprises 16 residues.

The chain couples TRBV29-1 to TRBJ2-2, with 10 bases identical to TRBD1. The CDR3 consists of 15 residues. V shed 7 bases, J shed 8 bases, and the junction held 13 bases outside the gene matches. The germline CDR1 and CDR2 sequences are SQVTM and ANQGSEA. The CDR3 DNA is TGCAGCGCCCAAACTATCGGGACAGGGGAAGGGGAGCTGTTTTTT. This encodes CSAQTIGTGEGELFF.

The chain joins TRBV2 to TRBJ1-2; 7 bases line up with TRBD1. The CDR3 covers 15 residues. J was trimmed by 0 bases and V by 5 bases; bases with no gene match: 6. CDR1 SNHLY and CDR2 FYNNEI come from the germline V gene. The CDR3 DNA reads TGTGCCAGCAGTCGGGACAGCCGAGCTAACTATGGCTACACCTTC. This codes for CASSRDSRANYGYTF. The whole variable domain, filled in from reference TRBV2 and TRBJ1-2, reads EPEVTQTPSHQVTQMGQEVILRCVPISNHLYFYWYRQILGQKVEFLVSFYNNEISEKSEIFDDQFSVERPDGSNFTLKIRSTKLEDSAMYFCASSRDSRANYGYTFGSGTRLTVV.

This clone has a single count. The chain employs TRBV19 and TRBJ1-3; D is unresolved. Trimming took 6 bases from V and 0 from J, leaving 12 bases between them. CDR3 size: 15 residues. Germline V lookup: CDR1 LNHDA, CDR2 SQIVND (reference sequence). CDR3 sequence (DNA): TGTGCCAGTAGCCATGCGAGTTTCTCTGGAAACACCATATATTTT. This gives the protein CASSHASFSGNTIYF.

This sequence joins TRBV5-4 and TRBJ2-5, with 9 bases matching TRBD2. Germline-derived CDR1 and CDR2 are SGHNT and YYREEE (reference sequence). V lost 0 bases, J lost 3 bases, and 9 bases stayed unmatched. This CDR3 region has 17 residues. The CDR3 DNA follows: TGTGCCAGCAGCTTGGGAGGTAGCGGGAGAATAAAAGAGACCCAGTACTTC. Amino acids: CASSLGGSGRIKETQYF.

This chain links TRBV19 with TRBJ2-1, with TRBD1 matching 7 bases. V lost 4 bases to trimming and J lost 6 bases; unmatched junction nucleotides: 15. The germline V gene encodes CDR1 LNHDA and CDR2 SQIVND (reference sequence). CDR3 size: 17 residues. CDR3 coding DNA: TGTGCCAGTAGTACCCTTCCCGGACAGGCCTTGGCCAATGAGCAGTTCTTC. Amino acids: CASSTLPGQALANEQFF.

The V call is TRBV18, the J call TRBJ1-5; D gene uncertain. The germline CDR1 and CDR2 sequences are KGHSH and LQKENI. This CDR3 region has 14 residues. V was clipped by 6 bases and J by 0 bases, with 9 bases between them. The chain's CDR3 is CASSLTDSNQPQHF. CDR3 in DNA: TGTGCCAGCTCCCTAACAGATAGCAATCAGCCCCAGCATTTT.

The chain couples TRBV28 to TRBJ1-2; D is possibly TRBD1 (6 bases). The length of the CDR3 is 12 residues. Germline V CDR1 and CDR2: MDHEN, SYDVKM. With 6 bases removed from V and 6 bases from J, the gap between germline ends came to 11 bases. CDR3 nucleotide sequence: TGTGCCAGCAGCCAGGGGAAGGATGGCTACACCTTC. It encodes CASSQGKDGYTF.

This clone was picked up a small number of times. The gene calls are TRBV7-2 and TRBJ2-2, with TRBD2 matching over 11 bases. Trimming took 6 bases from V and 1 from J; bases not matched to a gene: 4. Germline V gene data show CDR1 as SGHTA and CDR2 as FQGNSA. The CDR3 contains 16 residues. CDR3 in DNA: TGTGCCAGCAGTCCGACTAGCGGGGTGAACACCGGGGAGCTGTTTTTT. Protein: CASSPTSGVNTGELFF.

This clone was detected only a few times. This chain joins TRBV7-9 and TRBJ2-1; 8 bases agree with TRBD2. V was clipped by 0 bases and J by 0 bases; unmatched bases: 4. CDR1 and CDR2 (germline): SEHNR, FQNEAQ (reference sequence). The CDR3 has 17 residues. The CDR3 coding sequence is TGTGCCAGCAGCTTAGCCCTAGCGGGTAACTCCTACAATGAGCAGTTCTTC. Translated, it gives CASSLALAGNSYNEQFF.

CDR3 nucleotides: TGTGCCAGCAGAAACAGGGGGCCTACTAATGAAAAACTGTTTTTT. Its protein is CASRNRGPTNEKLFF. The chain uses TRBV28 and TRBJ1-4; 9 nucleotides align to TRBD1. CDR1 and CDR2 from the germline V gene are MDHEN and SYDVKM. The CDR3 is made up of 15 amino acids. J was trimmed by 2 bases and V by 6 bases; bases with no gene match: 4.

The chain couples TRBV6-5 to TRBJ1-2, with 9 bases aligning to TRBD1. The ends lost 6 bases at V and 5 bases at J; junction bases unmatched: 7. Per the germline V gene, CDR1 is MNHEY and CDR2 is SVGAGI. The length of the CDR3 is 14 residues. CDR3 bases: TGTGCCAGCAGCCGACAGGGACAGGGTTATGGCTACACCTTC. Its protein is CASSRQGQGYGYTF.

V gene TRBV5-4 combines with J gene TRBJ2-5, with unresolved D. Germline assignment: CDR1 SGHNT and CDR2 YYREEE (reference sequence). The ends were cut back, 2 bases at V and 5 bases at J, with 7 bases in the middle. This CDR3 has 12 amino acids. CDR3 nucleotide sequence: TGTGCCAGCAGCTTTCCGTCGGAGACCCAGTACTTC. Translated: CASSFPSETQYF.

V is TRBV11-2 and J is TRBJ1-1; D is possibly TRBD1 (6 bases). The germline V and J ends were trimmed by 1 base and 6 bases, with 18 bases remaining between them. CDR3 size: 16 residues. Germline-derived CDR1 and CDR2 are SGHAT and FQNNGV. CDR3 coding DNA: TGTGCCAGCAGCTTAGTTGGTCGCAGGGGTTACCCTGAAGCTTTCTTT. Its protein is CASSLVGRRGYPEAFF.

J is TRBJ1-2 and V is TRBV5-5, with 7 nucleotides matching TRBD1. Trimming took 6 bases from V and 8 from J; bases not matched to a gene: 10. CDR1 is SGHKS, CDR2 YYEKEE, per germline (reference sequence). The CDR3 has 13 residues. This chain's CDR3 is CASTPPRGSGYTF. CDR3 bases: TGTGCCAGCACACCCCCCAGGGGGAGCGGCTACACCTTC. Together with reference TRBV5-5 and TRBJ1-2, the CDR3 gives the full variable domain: DAGVTQSPTHLIKTRGQQVTLRCSPISGHKSVSWYQQVLGQGPQFIFQYYEKEERGRGNFPDRFSARQFPNYSSELNVNALLLGDSALYLCASTPPRGSGYTFGSGTRLTVV.

In DNA form, the CDR3 reads TGTGCCAGCTCACCGTCCGAGGGCACGTACGAGCAGTACTTC. Amino acids: CASSPSEGTYEQYF. The genes are TRBV18 and TRBJ2-7; tentative D call: TRBD2 (5 bases). The V gene's germline CDR1 is KGHSH and CDR2 LQKENI. The CDR3 extends over 14 amino acids. Trimming cost V 3 bases and J 4 bases, with 13 bases left between them.

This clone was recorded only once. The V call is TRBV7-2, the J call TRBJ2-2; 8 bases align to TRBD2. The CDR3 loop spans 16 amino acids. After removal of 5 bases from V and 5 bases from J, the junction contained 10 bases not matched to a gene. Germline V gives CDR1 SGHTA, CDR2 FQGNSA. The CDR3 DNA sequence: TGTGCCAGCAGCGCCCAGGGACTAGTGTGGACCGGGGAGCTGTTTTTT. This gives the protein CASSAQGLVWTGELFF.

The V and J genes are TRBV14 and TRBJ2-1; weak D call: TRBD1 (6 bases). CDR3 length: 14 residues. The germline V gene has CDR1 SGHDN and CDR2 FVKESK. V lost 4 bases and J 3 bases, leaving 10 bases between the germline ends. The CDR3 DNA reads TGTGCCAGCAGCCTTCGACAGGTCTACAATGAGCAGTTCTTC. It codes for CASSLRQVYNEQFF.

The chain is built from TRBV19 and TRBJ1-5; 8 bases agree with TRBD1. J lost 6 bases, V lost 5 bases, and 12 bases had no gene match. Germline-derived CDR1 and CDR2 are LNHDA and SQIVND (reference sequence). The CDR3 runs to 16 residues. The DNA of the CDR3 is TGTGCCAGTAGTCATACAGGGGGAAGATATCGTCAGCCCCAGCATTTT. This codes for CASSHTGGRYRQPQHF.

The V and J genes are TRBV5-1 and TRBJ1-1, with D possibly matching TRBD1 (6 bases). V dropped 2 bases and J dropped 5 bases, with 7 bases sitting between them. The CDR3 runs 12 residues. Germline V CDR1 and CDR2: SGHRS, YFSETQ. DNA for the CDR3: TGCGCCAGCAGCTTTCAGGGGACTGAAGCTTTCTTT. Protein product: CASSFQGTEAFF.

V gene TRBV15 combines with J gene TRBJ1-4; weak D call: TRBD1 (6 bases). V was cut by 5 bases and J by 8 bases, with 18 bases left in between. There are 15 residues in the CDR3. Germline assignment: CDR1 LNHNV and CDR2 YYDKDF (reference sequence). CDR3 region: CATSRSRGESEKLFF. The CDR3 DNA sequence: TGTGCCACCAGCCGCTCCAGGGGAGAAAGCGAAAAACTGTTTTTT.

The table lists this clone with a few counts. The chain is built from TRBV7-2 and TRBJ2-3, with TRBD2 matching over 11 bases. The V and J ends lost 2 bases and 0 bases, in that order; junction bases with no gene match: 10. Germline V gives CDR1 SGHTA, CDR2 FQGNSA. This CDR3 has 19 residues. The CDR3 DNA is TGTGCCAGCAGCTTAATGGTGACTAGCGGGGCTCGTAGCACAGATACGCAGTATTTT. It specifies CASSLMVTSGARSTDTQYF.

The CDR3 loop is CASSSGTGYEKLFF. The CDR3 DNA sequence: TGTGCCAGCAGTTCTGGGACAGGGTATGAAAAACTGTTTTTT. The chain carries TRBV28 and TRBJ1-4; 9 bases are shared with TRBD1. V dropped 4 bases and J dropped 6; count of bases not matched to a gene: 3. In germline, CDR1 is MDHEN, CDR2 SYDVKM. The CDR3 consists of 14 residues.